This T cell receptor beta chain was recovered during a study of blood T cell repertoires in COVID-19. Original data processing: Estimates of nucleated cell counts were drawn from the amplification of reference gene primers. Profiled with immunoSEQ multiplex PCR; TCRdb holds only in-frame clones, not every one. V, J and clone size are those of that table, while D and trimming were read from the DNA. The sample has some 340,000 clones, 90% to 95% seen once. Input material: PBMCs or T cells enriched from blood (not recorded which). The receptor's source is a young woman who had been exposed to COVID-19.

CDR3 sequence: CASSLIQGFSTEAFF. The CDR3, as DNA: TGTGCCAGCAGCCTAATACAGGGTTTTAGCACTGAAGCTTTCTTT. The V call is TRBV7-2, the J call TRBJ1-1, with D possibly matching TRBD1 (6 bases). From germline, CDR1 is SGHTA and CDR2 FQGNSA. CDR3 length: 15 residues. V was trimmed by 5 bases and J by 4 bases, leaving 17 bases between them.